A selection of T cell receptor beta chains follows, all from one sample in a study of cytomegalovirus exposure and HLA in healthy donors. Sequencing used immunoSEQ multiplex PCR; TCRdb keeps in-frame clones, though not all of them. In the table there are about 160,000 clones, around 90% of which are singletons. The specimen sequenced was PBMCs. These receptors were obtained from a woman between 18 and 30 years old in good health and CMV-seropositive. CDR3s include the opening cysteine and the closing phenylalanine or tryptophan. D genes are given only for firm matches. Clone size is given for some rows only: seen once, a few or many times, or a class if the clone is expanded.

d_call: -
clone_size: -
j_call: TRBJ2-3
v_call: TRBV27
cdr3_nt: TGTGCCAGCAGTTTACACGGGGACAATACGCAGTATTTT
cdr3_aa: CASSLHGDNTQYF

d_call: TRBD2
clone_size: -
j_call: TRBJ2-7
v_call: TRBV27
cdr3_nt: TGTGCCAGCAGTTCAGCACCGGGACTAGCGGGACCCGAGCAGTACTTC
cdr3_aa: CASSSAPGLAGPEQYF

d_call: TRBD2
clone_size: -
j_call: TRBJ2-7
v_call: TRBV18
cdr3_nt: TGTGCCAGCTCACCAGGACTAGCGGGAGCGGCCGAGCAGTACTTC
cdr3_aa: CASSPGLAGAAEQYF

d_call: -
clone_size: -
j_call: TRBJ1-4
v_call: TRBV6-1
cdr3_nt: TGTGCCAGCAGTGAGTTAGGGGGGGCTAATGAAAAACTGTTTTTT
cdr3_aa: CASSELGGANEKLFF

d_call: -
clone_size: -
j_call: TRBJ2-5
v_call: TRBV9
cdr3_nt: TGTGCCAGCAGCGTGGGGGCCGCCGGGGAGACCCAGTACTTC
cdr3_aa: CASSVGAAGETQYF

d_call: TRBD2
clone_size: -
j_call: TRBJ2-2
v_call: TRBV7-2
cdr3_nt: TGTGCCAGCAGCTTAGAACTAGCGGGTGTAGCCGGGGAGCTGTTTTTT
cdr3_aa: CASSLELAGVAGELFF

d_call: TRBD2
clone_size: -
j_call: TRBJ2-1
v_call: TRBV7-8
cdr3_nt: TGTGCCAGCAGCTGGGGACTACCTATCTACAATGAGCAGTTCTTC
cdr3_aa: CASSWGLPIYNEQFF

d_call: TRBD1
clone_size: -
j_call: TRBJ2-7
v_call: TRBV19
cdr3_nt: TGTGCCAGTAGTAGCGGACGGACAGGGGGGTCCTTGGCCTCCGAGCAGTACTTC
cdr3_aa: CASSSGRTGGSLASEQYF

d_call: TRBD1
clone_size: -
j_call: TRBJ1-2
v_call: TRBV29-1
cdr3_nt: TGCAGCGTTGAAGAAATCTCGGGACAGGGGGCCGCTAACTATGGCTACACCTTC
cdr3_aa: CSVEEISGQGAANYGYTF

d_call: -
clone_size: -
j_call: TRBJ2-5
v_call: TRBV27
cdr3_nt: TGTGCCAGCAGCCCACAGGGCGAGGAGACCCAGTACTTC
cdr3_aa: CASSPQGEETQYF

d_call: TRBD1
clone_size: -
j_call: TRBJ2-7
v_call: TRBV7-6
cdr3_nt: TGTGCCAGCAGCTTTGGACAGGGGGCCGAGCAGTACTTC
cdr3_aa: CASSFGQGAEQYF

d_call: TRBD1
clone_size: -
j_call: TRBJ2-3
v_call: TRBV7-9
cdr3_nt: TGTGCCAGCAGCTGGACAGGGTCCCTAGATACGCAGTATTTT
cdr3_aa: CASSWTGSLDTQYF

d_call: -
clone_size: -
j_call: TRBJ1-2
v_call: TRBV10-3
cdr3_nt: TGTGCCATCGGACAGCACCCTAACTATGGCTACACCTTC
cdr3_aa: CAIGQHPNYGYTF

d_call: -
clone_size: -
j_call: TRBJ2-4
v_call: TRBV5-1
cdr3_nt: TGCGCCAGCAGCCTCCTCGGGACCCCGGGAGCAAACATTCAGTACTTC
cdr3_aa: CASSLLGTPGANIQYF

d_call: TRBD2
clone_size: few
j_call: TRBJ2-7
v_call: TRBV7-3
cdr3_nt: TGTGCCAGCAGGGCCGGGACTAGCTTC
cdr3_aa: CASRAGTSF

d_call: -
clone_size: -
j_call: TRBJ1-6
v_call: TRBV27
cdr3_nt: TGTGCCAGCAGTAGTCGCGCTGGCGGCTCCTATAATTCACCCCTCCACTTT
cdr3_aa: CASSSRAGGSYNSPLHF

d_call: -
clone_size: -
j_call: TRBJ2-7
v_call: TRBV11-3
cdr3_nt: TGTGCCAGCAGCCCTCCGGGAACCTACGAGCAGTACTTC
cdr3_aa: CASSPPGTYEQYF

d_call: -
clone_size: -
j_call: TRBJ2-4
v_call: TRBV4-3
cdr3_nt: TGCGCCAGCAGCCAAGATCTGGTTAACAGAAACATTCAGTACTTC
cdr3_aa: CASSQDLVNRNIQYF

d_call: TRBD2
clone_size: -
j_call: TRBJ2-3
v_call: TRBV7-9
cdr3_nt: TGTGCCAGCAGCTACCCGACTAGCGGGAGGACAGATACGCAGTATTTT
cdr3_aa: CASSYPTSGRTDTQYF

d_call: TRBD2
clone_size: -
j_call: TRBJ2-3
v_call: TRBV10-3
cdr3_nt: TGTGCCATCAGTGAGTCAGCGGGAGGGCCAGATACGCAGTATTTT
cdr3_aa: CAISESAGGPDTQYF

d_call: TRBD1
clone_size: -
j_call: TRBJ1-1
v_call: TRBV9
cdr3_nt: TGTGCCAGCAGCGGGACAGGGGGCCAGGCTTTCTTT
cdr3_aa: CASSGTGGQAFF

d_call: TRBD2
clone_size: -
j_call: TRBJ2-5
v_call: TRBV4-2
cdr3_nt: TGTGCCAGCAGCCACGGGACTAGCGGTCAAGAGACCCAGTACTTC
cdr3_aa: CASSHGTSGQETQYF

d_call: TRBD2
clone_size: -
j_call: TRBJ2-3
v_call: TRBV27
cdr3_nt: TGTGCCAGCAGTTTGTCGACTAGCGGTCTCACAGATACGCAGTATTTT
cdr3_aa: CASSLSTSGLTDTQYF

d_call: -
clone_size: -
j_call: TRBJ2-3
v_call: TRBV18
cdr3_nt: TGTGCCAGCCAATGGACAGCCTCTAGCACAGATACGCAGTATTTT
cdr3_aa: CASQWTASSTDTQYF

d_call: TRBD2
clone_size: -
j_call: TRBJ2-3
v_call: TRBV6-6
cdr3_nt: TGTGCCAGCAGACTCAGCGGGGGGGCCGAAGATACGCAGTATTTT
cdr3_aa: CASRLSGGAEDTQYF

d_call: -
clone_size: -
j_call: TRBJ2-3
v_call: TRBV6-4
cdr3_nt: TGTGCCAGCAGTGATTCGTCGACACACCGGAGCACAGATACGCAGTATTTT
cdr3_aa: CASSDSSTHRSTDTQYF

d_call: TRBD1
clone_size: once
j_call: TRBJ1-2
v_call: TRBV5-4
cdr3_nt: TGTGCCAGCAGCCTTGGGACAGGGGATGGCTACACCTTC
cdr3_aa: CASSLGTGDGYTF

d_call: TRBD1
clone_size: once
j_call: TRBJ2-5
v_call: TRBV7-8
cdr3_nt: TGTGCCAGCAGTCCCAGCCAAGTAGGGGACAGGGGCGAAGAGACCCAGTACTTC
cdr3_aa: CASSPSQVGDRGEETQYF

d_call: -
clone_size: few
j_call: TRBJ1-2
v_call: TRBV6-5
cdr3_nt: TGTGCCAGCAGCCGCCCACCGGGTACCAGCTACACCTTC
cdr3_aa: CASSRPPGTSYTF

d_call: -
clone_size: once
j_call: TRBJ2-2
v_call: TRBV6-4
cdr3_nt: TGTGCCAGCAGTGCCAAACATACCGGGGAGCTGTTTTTT
cdr3_aa: CASSAKHTGELFF

d_call: -
clone_size: -
j_call: TRBJ2-7
v_call: TRBV7-6
cdr3_nt: TGTGCCAGCAGCCCCGGGAACACCTACGAGCAGTACTTC
cdr3_aa: CASSPGNTYEQYF

d_call: TRBD1
clone_size: once
j_call: TRBJ1-2
v_call: TRBV4-3
cdr3_nt: TGCGCCAGCAGCCAAGATCGGGACAGGGCCCTAGGTGGCTACACCTTC
cdr3_aa: CASSQDRDRALGGYTF

d_call: -
clone_size: few
j_call: TRBJ1-1
v_call: TRBV11-2
cdr3_nt: TGTGCCAGCAGCTTAGATCGGGGATTCGCTGAAGCTTTCTTT
cdr3_aa: CASSLDRGFAEAFF

d_call: -
clone_size: -
j_call: TRBJ1-1
v_call: TRBV10-3
cdr3_nt: TGTGCCATCAGTGAGTCGTTCCGGGAGGAGGAAGCTTTCTTT
cdr3_aa: CAISESFREEEAFF

d_call: -
clone_size: once
j_call: TRBJ2-5
v_call: TRBV7-3
cdr3_nt: TGTGCCAGCAGCCGTTCCGACGGGTATCAAGAGACCCAGTACTTC
cdr3_aa: CASSRSDGYQETQYF

d_call: -
clone_size: -
j_call: TRBJ2-5
v_call: TRBV19
cdr3_nt: TGTGCCAGTAGTATTAGCCAGCGCCAGACCCAGTACTTC
cdr3_aa: CASSISQRQTQYF

d_call: TRBD1
clone_size: -
j_call: TRBJ1-1
v_call: TRBV28
cdr3_nt: TGTGCCAGCAGTTACGAGGCAGGGGGCCCAGCTTTCTTT
cdr3_aa: CASSYEAGGPAFF

d_call: TRBD2
clone_size: -
j_call: TRBJ2-2
v_call: TRBV28
cdr3_nt: TGTGCCAGCAGTTTTCCGACTAGCGGGAGGCCGGGGACCGGGGAGCTGTTTTTT
cdr3_aa: CASSFPTSGRPGTGELFF

d_call: -
clone_size: -
j_call: TRBJ1-3
v_call: TRBV2
cdr3_nt: TGTGCCAGCAACAGGGTAGCTGGAAACACCATATATTTT
cdr3_aa: CASNRVAGNTIYF

d_call: TRBD2
clone_size: -
j_call: TRBJ2-1
v_call: TRBV19
cdr3_nt: TGTGCCAGTAGTCCTCTAGTAGCGGGGGAGGGTGGAGCGCAGTTCTTC
cdr3_aa: CASSPLVAGEGGAQFF

d_call: -
clone_size: once
j_call: TRBJ1-1
v_call: TRBV15
cdr3_nt: TGTGCCACCAGTAGGAGGGAGAAGAGAGGCACTGAAGCTTTCTTT
cdr3_aa: CATSRREKRGTEAFF

d_call: -
clone_size: -
j_call: TRBJ1-3
v_call: TRBV2
cdr3_nt: TGTGCCAGCAGTGGCCGGACCGGGGACTCTGCCTCTGGAAACACCATATATTTT
cdr3_aa: CASSGRTGDSASGNTIYF

d_call: TRBD1
clone_size: -
j_call: TRBJ1-2
v_call: TRBV27
cdr3_nt: TGTGCCAGCAGTTTGTCGGGGACAGGGGGTGGCTACACCTTC
cdr3_aa: CASSLSGTGGGYTF

d_call: TRBD1
clone_size: -
j_call: TRBJ1-2
v_call: TRBV5-1
cdr3_nt: TGCGCCAGCAGCTTTGACAGGGGGAAAAGGGGCTACACCTTC
cdr3_aa: CASSFDRGKRGYTF

d_call: TRBD1
clone_size: -
j_call: TRBJ2-2
v_call: TRBV2
cdr3_nt: TGTGCCAGCTCCGGACAGGGCACCGGGGAGCTGTTTTTT
cdr3_aa: CASSGQGTGELFF

d_call: -
clone_size: -
j_call: TRBJ1-5
v_call: TRBV2
cdr3_nt: TGTGCCAGCAGTGAAGCGCTAGGTTCCTACCTAAGGCCCCAGCATTTT
cdr3_aa: CASSEALGSYLRPQHF

d_call: TRBD2
clone_size: -
j_call: TRBJ2-7
v_call: TRBV29-1
cdr3_nt: TGCAGCGTTGGAAGATTTAGCGCGGGGGGCGACGAGCAGTACTTC
cdr3_aa: CSVGRFSAGGDEQYF

d_call: TRBD1
clone_size: -
j_call: TRBJ2-4
v_call: TRBV18
cdr3_nt: TGTGCCAGCTCATTGTCGGGACAGGGGCTGAACATTCAGTACTTC
cdr3_aa: CASSLSGQGLNIQYF

d_call: -
clone_size: -
j_call: TRBJ2-5
v_call: TRBV14
cdr3_nt: TGTGCCAGCAGCCTGAGCAGGTCGGAGACCCAGTACTTC
cdr3_aa: CASSLSRSETQYF

d_call: TRBD2
clone_size: -
j_call: TRBJ2-3
v_call: TRBV5-4
cdr3_nt: TGTGCCAGCAGCCCCGGGACTAGCGGGACCGTCGTCACAGATACGCAGTATTTT
cdr3_aa: CASSPGTSGTVVTDTQYF

d_call: -
clone_size: -
j_call: TRBJ1-1
v_call: TRBV6-5
cdr3_nt: TGTGCCAGCAGCACACGCGGAAAAATGAACACTGAAGCTTTCTTT
cdr3_aa: CASSTRGKMNTEAFF

d_call: TRBD1
clone_size: -
j_call: TRBJ1-2
v_call: TRBV29-1
cdr3_nt: TGCAGCGTTGTGGGACAGGGGGCGATTGGCTACACCTTC
cdr3_aa: CSVVGQGAIGYTF

d_call: -
clone_size: once
j_call: TRBJ1-1
v_call: TRBV7-6
cdr3_nt: TGTGCCAGCAGCTTATCAACACTGAACACTGAAGCTTTCTTT
cdr3_aa: CASSLSTLNTEAFF

d_call: TRBD2
clone_size: -
j_call: TRBJ2-1
v_call: TRBV5-1
cdr3_nt: TGCGCCAGCAAACCGGGACTAGCGGACAATGAGCAGTTCTTC
cdr3_aa: CASKPGLADNEQFF

d_call: -
clone_size: -
j_call: TRBJ1-1
v_call: TRBV5-4
cdr3_nt: TGTGCCAGCAGCCTTGGGGGGGGCGGGAGCACTGAAGCTTTCTTT
cdr3_aa: CASSLGGGGSTEAFF

d_call: -
clone_size: -
j_call: TRBJ2-4
v_call: TRBV9
cdr3_nt: TGTGCCAGCAGCGACGCCGGAGGGATACTAGCCAAAAACATTCAGTACTTC
cdr3_aa: CASSDAGGILAKNIQYF